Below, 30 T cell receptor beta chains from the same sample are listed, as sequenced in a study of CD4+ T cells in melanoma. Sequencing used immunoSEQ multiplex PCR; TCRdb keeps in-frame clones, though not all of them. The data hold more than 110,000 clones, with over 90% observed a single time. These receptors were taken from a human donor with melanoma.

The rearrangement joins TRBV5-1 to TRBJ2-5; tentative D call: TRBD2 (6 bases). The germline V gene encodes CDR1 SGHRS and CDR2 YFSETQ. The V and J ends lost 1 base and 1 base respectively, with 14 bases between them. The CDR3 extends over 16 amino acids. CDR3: CASSLNGGRAQETQYF. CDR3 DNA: TGCGCCAGCAGCTTGAATGGAGGGCGGGCCCAAGAGACCCAGTACTTC.

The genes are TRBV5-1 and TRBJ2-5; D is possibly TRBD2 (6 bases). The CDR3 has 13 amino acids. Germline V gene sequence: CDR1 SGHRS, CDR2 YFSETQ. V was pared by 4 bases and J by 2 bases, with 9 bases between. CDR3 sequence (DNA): TGCGCCAGCAGCCGCGGGGTACAAGAGACCCAGTACTTC. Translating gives CASSRGVQETQYF.

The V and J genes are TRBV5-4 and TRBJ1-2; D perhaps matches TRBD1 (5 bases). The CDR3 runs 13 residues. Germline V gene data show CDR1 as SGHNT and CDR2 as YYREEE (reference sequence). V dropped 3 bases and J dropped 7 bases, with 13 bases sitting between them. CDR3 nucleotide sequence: TGTGCCAGCAGCTGGCCGGGGGGAGCTGGCTACACCTTC. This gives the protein CASSWPGGAGYTF.

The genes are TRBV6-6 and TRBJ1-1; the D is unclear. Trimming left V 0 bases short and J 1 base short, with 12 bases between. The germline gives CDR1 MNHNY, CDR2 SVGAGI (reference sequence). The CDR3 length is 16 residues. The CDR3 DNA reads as TGTGCCAGCAGTTACTCGCCACGGGGAGGGAACACTGAAGCTTTCTTT. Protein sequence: CASSYSPRGGNTEAFF.

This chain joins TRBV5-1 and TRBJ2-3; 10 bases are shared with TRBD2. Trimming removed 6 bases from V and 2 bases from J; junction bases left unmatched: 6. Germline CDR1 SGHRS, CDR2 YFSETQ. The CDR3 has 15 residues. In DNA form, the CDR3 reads TGCGCCAGCACGCCAGCGGGGGGGATCACAGATACGCAGTATTTT. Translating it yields CASTPAGGITDTQYF.

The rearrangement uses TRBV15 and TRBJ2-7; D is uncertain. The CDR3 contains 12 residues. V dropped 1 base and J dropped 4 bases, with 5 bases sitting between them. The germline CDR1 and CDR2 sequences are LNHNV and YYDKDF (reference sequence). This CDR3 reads CATSRGGYEQYF. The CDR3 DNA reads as TGTGCCACCAGCAGAGGTGGGTACGAGCAGTACTTC.

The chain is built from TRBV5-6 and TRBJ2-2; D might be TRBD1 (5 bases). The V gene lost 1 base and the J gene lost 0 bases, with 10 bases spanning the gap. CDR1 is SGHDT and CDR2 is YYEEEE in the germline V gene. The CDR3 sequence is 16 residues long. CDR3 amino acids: CASSLQDTSNTGELFF. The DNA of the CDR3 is TGTGCCAGCAGCTTGCAGGACACTTCGAACACCGGGGAGCTGTTTTTT.

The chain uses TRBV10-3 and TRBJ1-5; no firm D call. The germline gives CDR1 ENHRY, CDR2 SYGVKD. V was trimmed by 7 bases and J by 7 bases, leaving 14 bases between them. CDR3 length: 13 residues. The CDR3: CAITTDEAQPQHF. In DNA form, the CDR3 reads TGTGCCATCACTACGGACGAAGCCCAGCCCCAGCATTTT.

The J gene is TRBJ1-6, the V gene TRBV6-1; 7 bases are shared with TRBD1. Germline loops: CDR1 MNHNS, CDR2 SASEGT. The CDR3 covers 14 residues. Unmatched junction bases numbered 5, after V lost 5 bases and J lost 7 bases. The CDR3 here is CASSPGQWNSPLHF. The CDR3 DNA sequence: TGTGCCAGCAGTCCGGGACAGTGGAATTCACCCCTCCACTTT.

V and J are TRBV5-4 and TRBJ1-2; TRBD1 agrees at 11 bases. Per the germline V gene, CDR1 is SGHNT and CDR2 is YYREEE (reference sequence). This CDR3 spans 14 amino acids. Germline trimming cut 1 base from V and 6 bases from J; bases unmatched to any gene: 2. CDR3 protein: CASSLWDRGDGYTF. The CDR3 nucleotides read TGTGCCAGCAGCTTGTGGGACAGGGGGGATGGCTACACCTTC.

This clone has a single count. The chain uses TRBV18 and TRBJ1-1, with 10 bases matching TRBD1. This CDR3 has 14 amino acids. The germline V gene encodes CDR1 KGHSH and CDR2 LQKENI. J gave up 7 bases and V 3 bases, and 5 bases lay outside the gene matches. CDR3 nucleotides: TGTGCCAGCTCACCTGGACAGGGGGGATTTGAAGCTTTCTTT. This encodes CASSPGQGGFEAFF.

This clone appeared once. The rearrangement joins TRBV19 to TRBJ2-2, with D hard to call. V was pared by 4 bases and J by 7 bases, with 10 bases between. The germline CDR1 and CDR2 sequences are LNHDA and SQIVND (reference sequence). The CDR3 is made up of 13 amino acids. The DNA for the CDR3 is TGTGCCAGTAGTAATCAAGGCATCGGGGAGCTGTTTTTT. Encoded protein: CASSNQGIGELFF.

The CDR3 coding sequence is TGTGCCAGCAGTCAAAACAGGGTTCCAGAGGAAAAACTGTTTTTT. It translates to CASSQNRVPEEKLFF. The chain employs TRBV2 and TRBJ1-4; D possibly corresponds to TRBD1 (6 bases). CDR1 is SNHLY, CDR2 FYNNEI, per germline. This CDR3 has 15 residues. V gave up 5 bases and J gave up 8 bases, with 18 bases separating them.

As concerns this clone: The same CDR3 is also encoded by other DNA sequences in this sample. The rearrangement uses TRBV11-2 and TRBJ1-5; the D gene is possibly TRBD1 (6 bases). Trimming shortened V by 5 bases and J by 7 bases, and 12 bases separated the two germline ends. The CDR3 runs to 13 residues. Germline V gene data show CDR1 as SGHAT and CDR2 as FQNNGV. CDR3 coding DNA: TGTGCCAGCAGCCCGGGACAAAACCAGCCCCAGCATTTT. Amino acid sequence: CASSPGQNQPQHF. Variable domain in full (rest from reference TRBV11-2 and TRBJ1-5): EAGVAQSPRYKIIEKRQSVAFWCNPISGHATLYWYQQILGQGPKLLIQFQNNGVVDDSQLPKDRFSAERLKGVDSTLKIQPAKLEDSAVYLCASSPGQNQPQHFGDGTRLSIL.

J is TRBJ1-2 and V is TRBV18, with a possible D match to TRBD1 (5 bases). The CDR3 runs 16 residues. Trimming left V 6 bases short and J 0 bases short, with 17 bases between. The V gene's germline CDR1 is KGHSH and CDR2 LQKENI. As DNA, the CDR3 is TGTGCCAGCTCTCCATTCCTGACAGAAGCTAACTATGGCTACACCTTC. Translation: CASSPFLTEANYGYTF.

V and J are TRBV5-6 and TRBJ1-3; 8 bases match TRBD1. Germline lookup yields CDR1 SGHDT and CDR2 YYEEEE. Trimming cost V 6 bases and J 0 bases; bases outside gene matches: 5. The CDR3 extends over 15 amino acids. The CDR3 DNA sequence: TGTGCCAGCATACGGACAGGGACCTCTGGAAACACCATATATTTT. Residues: CASIRTGTSGNTIYF.

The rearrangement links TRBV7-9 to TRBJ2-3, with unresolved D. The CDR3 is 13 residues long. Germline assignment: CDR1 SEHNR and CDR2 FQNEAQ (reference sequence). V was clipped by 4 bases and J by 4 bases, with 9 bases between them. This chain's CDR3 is CASSSGHPDTQYF. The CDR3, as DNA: TGTGCCAGCAGCTCCGGTCACCCAGATACGCAGTATTTT.

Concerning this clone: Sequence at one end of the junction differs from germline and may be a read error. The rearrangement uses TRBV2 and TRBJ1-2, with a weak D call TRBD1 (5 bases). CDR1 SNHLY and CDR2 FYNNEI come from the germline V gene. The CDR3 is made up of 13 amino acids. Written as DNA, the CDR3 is TGTGCCAGCAGGGACATAGACTACTATAGCTACACCTTC. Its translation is CASRDIDYYSYTF.

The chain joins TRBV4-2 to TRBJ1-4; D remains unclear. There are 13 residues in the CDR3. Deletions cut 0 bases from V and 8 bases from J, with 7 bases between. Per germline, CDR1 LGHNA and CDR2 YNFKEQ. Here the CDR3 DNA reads TGTGCCAGCAGCCAAGATGATGGGGAAAAACTGTTTTTT. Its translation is CASSQDDGEKLFF.

The CDR3 protein is CASSPRQGGYEQYF. DNA of the CDR3: TGTGCCAGCTCACCAAGACAGGGTGGGTACGAGCAGTACTTC. The genes are TRBV18 and TRBJ2-7; 7 bases line up with TRBD1. This CDR3 has 14 residues. Trimming removed 2 bases from V and 4 bases from J; junction bases left unmatched: 5. From germline, CDR1 is KGHSH and CDR2 LQKENI.

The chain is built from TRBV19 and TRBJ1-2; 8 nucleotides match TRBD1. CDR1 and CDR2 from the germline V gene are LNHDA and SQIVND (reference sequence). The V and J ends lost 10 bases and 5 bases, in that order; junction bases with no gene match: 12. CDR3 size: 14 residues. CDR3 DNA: TGTGCCACCTCCCCCCGGGACAGGCCTTATGGCTACACCTTC. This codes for CATSPRDRPYGYTF. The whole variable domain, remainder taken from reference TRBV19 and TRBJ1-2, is DGGITQSPKYLFRKEGQNVTLSCEQNLNHDAMYWYRQDPGQGLRLIYYSQIVNDFQKGDIAEGYSVSREKKESFPLTVTSAQKNPTAFYLCATSPRDRPYGYTFGSGTRLTVV.

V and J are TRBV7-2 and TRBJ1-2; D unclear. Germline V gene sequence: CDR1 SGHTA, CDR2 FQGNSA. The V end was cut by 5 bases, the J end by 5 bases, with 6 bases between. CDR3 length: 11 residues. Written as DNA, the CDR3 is TGTGCCAGCAGCGTTCAATATGGCTACACCTTC. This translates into CASSVQYGYTF.

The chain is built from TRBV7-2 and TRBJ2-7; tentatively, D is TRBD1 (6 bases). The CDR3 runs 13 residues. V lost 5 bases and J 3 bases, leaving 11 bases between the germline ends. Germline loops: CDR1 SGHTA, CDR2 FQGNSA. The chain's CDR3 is CASSHGQSYEQYF. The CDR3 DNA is TGTGCCAGCAGCCACGGACAGAGCTACGAGCAGTACTTC.

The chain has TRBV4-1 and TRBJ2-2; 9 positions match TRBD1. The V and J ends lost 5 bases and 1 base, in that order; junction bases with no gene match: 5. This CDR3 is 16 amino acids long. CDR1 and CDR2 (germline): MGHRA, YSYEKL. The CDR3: CASSSPDRGNTGELFF. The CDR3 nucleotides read TGCGCCAGCAGCTCGCCGGACAGGGGGAACACCGGGGAGCTGTTTTTT.

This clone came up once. The DNA for the CDR3 is TGCGCCAGCAGCGGGGGGGGTTCTAATGAAAAACTGTTTTTT. Encoded protein: CASSGGGSNEKLFF. The genes are TRBV5-1 and TRBJ1-4, with a possible D match to TRBD1 (5 bases). V was cut by 4 bases and J by 3 bases, with 10 bases left in between. CDR1 is SGHRS and CDR2 is YFSETQ in the germline V gene. The length of the CDR3 is 14 residues.

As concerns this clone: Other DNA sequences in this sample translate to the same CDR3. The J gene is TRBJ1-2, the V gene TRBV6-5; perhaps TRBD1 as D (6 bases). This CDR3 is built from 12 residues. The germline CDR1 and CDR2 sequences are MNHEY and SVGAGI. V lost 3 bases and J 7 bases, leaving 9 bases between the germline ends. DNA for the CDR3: TGTGCCAGCAGTTATAGGGGGGGTGGCTACACCTTC. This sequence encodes CASSYRGGGYTF.

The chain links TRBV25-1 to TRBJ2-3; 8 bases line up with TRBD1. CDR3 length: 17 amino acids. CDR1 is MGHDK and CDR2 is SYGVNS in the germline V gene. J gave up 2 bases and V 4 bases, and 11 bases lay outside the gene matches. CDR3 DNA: TGTGCCAGCAGTGGTCCGACAGGGGCCAAATACACAGATACGCAGTATTTT. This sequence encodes CASSGPTGAKYTDTQYF.

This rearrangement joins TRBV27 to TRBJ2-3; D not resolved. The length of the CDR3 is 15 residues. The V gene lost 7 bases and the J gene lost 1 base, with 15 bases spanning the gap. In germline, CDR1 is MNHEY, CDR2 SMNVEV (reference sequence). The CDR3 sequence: CASMGLSFGTDTQYF. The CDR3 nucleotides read TGTGCCAGCATGGGCTTGAGTTTTGGCACAGATACGCAGTATTTT.

As DNA, the CDR3 is TGTGCCAGCAGCGTAGATGGGTATCAGCCCCAGCATTTT. The encoded protein is CASSVDGYQPQHF. The chain links TRBV9 to TRBJ1-5, with D hard to call. Germline lookup yields CDR1 SGDLS and CDR2 YYNGEE. The CDR3 extends over 13 amino acids. V dropped 0 bases and J dropped 5 bases, with 6 bases sitting between them.

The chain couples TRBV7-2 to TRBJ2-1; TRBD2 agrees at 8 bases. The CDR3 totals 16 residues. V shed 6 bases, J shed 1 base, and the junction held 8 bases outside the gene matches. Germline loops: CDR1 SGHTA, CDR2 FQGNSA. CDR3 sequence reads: CASSIAGRGSYNEQFF. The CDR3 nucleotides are TGTGCCAGCAGTATAGCGGGGCGGGGGTCCTACAATGAGCAGTTCTTC.